Sequencing of this T cell receptor beta chain was carried out in a study of PD-L1 blockade in urothelial cancer. The overall study: Blood was tested 3 weeks (second dose) and 6 weeks into treatment. Across blood samples, T cells had a median count of approximately 130,000.

Synthetic analogs of TCR templates were spiked into every PCR. The assay was immunoSEQ multiplex PCR, and TCRdb's table has in-frame clones only and misses some. In the table there are more than 90,000 clones, roughly 83% of which are singletons. Sample time point: peripheral blood 6 weeks after treatment start. The patients' disease, urothelial carcinoma, was locally advanced or metastatic. The sequence was collected from a man between 65 and 79 years old with urothelial cancer. The sequenced sample was PBMCs, obtained around atezolizumab (anti-PD-L1) treatment.

In nucleotides, the CDR3 is TGTGCCAGCAGTGTCAGCGGCAACATTCAGTACTTC. Its translation is CASSVSGNIQYF. The chain couples TRBV6-1 to TRBJ2-4; TRBD2 might be the D (5 bases). CDR1 is MNHNS, CDR2 SASEGT, per germline. There are 12 residues in the CDR3. V lost 4 bases and J lost 7, with 8 bases in between.